A selection of T cell receptor beta chains follows, all from one sample in a study of T cell responses to AZD1222 COVID-19 vaccine. TCRdb keeps only in-frame clones here, not all; method: immunoSEQ multiplex PCR. The sample carries more than 100,000 clones, over 85% recorded once. The input for sequencing was peripheral blood, taken on day 0 of AZD1222 vaccination. The receptors come from an adult in good health. Each CDR3 is given with its conserved first and last residue. A D gene is named only where the DNA matches it firmly. Where a row states a size, it is once, few, many or the class of an expanded clone; other rows omit it.

J,size,V,D,DNA,CDR3
TRBJ2-7,NA,TRBV4-1,NA,TGCGCCAGCAGCCAAGAGCTTAGGCTGGCCTCCTACGAGCAGTACTTC,CASSQELRLASYEQYF
TRBJ2-1,NA,TRBV12-5,NA,TGTGCTAGTGGCCCCGACAGGTCCGATGAGCAGTTCTTC,CASGPDRSDEQFF
TRBJ1-4,NA,TRBV5-4,NA,TGTGCCAGCAGCTCTCAGGGAAATGAAAAACTGTTTTTT,CASSSQGNEKLFF
TRBJ1-1,NA,TRBV30,NA,TGTGCCTGGAGTGTGGCAGGGGTGGACACTGAAGCTTTCTTT,CAWSVAGVDTEAFF
TRBJ1-1,NA,TRBV30,NA,TGTGCCTGGAGTGTAAGAATGACAGGCGTGAACACTGAAGCTTTCTTT,CAWSVRMTGVNTEAFF
TRBJ1-1,NA,TRBV7-9,NA,TGTGCCAGCAGCGGAGGGACGGTGAACACTGAAGCTTTCTTT,CASSGGTVNTEAFF
TRBJ1-1,NA,TRBV7-3,NA,TGTGCCAGCAGCGAGTCCGGGACATATGAAGCTTTCTTT,CASSESGTYEAFF
TRBJ2-2,NA,TRBV24-1,NA,TGTGCCACCAGTGACCCAACGACAGTGAACACCGGGGAGCTGTTTTTT,CATSDPTTVNTGELFF
TRBJ1-4,NA,TRBV5-4,NA,TGTGCCAGCAGCCAAGGGATCCCAGGGGAAAAACTGTTTTTT,CASSQGIPGEKLFF
TRBJ2-1,NA,TRBV19,NA,TGTGCCAGTAGTAAGGGGACGATTTCCTACAATGAGCAGTTCTTC,CASSKGTISYNEQFF
TRBJ2-7,NA,TRBV30,TRBD1,TGTGCCTGGAGTGGGACGATTACAGGGGTCGAGCAGTACTTC,CAWSGTITGVEQYF
TRBJ2-2,NA,TRBV10-1,NA,TGCGCCAGCAGTGAGTCCAGTCGGGGCGGACAGATGCCGAACACCGGGGAGCTGTTTTTT,CASSESSRGGQMPNTGELFF
TRBJ1-4,NA,TRBV27,NA,TGTGCCAGCGGTTCAACGGGACCCTTTGTGACTTGGGAAAAACTGTTTTTT,CASGSTGPFVTWEKLFF
TRBJ2-7,NA,TRBV11-2,NA,TGTGCCAGCAGCGAGGGACTGACCTACGAGCAGTACTTC,CASSEGLTYEQYF
TRBJ1-4,NA,TRBV2,NA,TGTGCCAGCAGTGATTCGGACGCAACTAATGAAAAACTGTTTTTT,CASSDSDATNEKLFF
TRBJ1-4,NA,TRBV7-9,NA,TGTGCCAGCAGCTTTTGGGGAGGCGAAAAACTGTTTTTT,CASSFWGGEKLFF
TRBJ1-2,NA,TRBV29-1,TRBD1,TGCAGCGTTGGTGACAGGGCCCATGGCTACACCTTC,CSVGDRAHGYTF
TRBJ1-1,NA,TRBV10-1,NA,TGCGCCAGCAGTGAGTCTACTGACGGAAGGGAAGCTTTCTTT,CASSESTDGREAFF
TRBJ1-1,NA,TRBV29-1,NA,TGCAGCGTCGGAAGGGGTCACGATCGGAACACTGAAGCTTTCTTT,CSVGRGHDRNTEAFF
TRBJ2-2,NA,TRBV29-1,TRBD2,TGCAGCGTTGAAGATCCCCGGGGGGGCATCGGGGAGCTGTTTTTT,CSVEDPRGGIGELFF
TRBJ2-5,NA,TRBV6-5,NA,TGTGCCAGGACCCAAGAGACCCAGTACTTC,CARTQETQYF
TRBJ2-2,NA,TRBV29-1,NA,TGCAGCGTTGAGGGGAGAGGGACCGGGGAGCTGTTTTTT,CSVEGRGTGELFF
TRBJ2-7,NA,TRBV7-2,NA,TGTGCCAGCAGTCTTACAGGGCCCTACGAGCAGTACTTC,CASSLTGPYEQYF
TRBJ1-1,NA,TRBV6-5,TRBD1,TGTGCCAGCAGGCCAGGACAGGGGAACACTGAAGCTTTCTTT,CASRPGQGNTEAFF
TRBJ1-4,NA,TRBV15,NA,TGTGCCACCAGCAGAGAATCTGAAAAACTGTTTTTT,CATSRESEKLFF
TRBJ2-7,NA,TRBV15,TRBD1,TGTGCCACCAGCAGAGCCGGACAGGGGGGCGAGCAGTACTTC,CATSRAGQGGEQYF
TRBJ1-1,few,TRBV29-1,TRBD1,TGCAGCGTTGAAGACCGTGACAGGGGTGAAGCTTTCTTT,CSVEDRDRGEAFF
TRBJ1-1,NA,TRBV19,TRBD1,TGTGCCAGTAGTATTAGGGGGACAGGGGGCGCGAGCACTGAAGCTTTCTTT,CASSIRGTGGASTEAFF
TRBJ2-1,NA,TRBV5-1,NA,TGCGCCAGCAGCCCACGGCTTGGGTCTAATGAGCAGTTCTTC,CASSPRLGSNEQFF
TRBJ1-1,NA,TRBV30,NA,TGTGCCTGGAGATACAGGGTGAACACTGAAGCTTTCTTT,CAWRYRVNTEAFF
TRBJ2-1,NA,TRBV11-2,NA,TGTGCCAGCAGCTTAGGTGGGGGAGCGTCCTACAATGAGCAGTTCTTC,CASSLGGGASYNEQFF